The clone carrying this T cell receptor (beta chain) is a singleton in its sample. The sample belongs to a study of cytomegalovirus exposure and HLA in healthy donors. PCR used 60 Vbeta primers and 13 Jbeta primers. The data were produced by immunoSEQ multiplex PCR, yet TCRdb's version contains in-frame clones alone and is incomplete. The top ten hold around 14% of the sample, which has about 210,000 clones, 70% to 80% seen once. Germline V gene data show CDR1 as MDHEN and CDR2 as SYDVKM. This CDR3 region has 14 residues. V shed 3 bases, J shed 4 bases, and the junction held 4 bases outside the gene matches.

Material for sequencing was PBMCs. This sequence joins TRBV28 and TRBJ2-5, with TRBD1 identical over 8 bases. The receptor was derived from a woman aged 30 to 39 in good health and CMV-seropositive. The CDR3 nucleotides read TGTGCCAGCAGTTTGTGGACAGGGACAGAGACCCAGTACTTC. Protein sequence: CASSLWTGTETQYF.